The present T cell receptor beta chain was sequenced within a study of identical twins (dated by TCRdb to 2016 to 2018). As for the study more broadly: To test whether fetal clonotypes persist, this study deep-sequenced TCR alpha and beta repertoires from monozygotic twins, from unrelated adults of various ages, and from cord blood. To rule out contamination, replicate twin experiments were performed at different times with different library preparation protocols. The research as a whole found: Because the same donors could not be followed over many years, the conclusions depended on cross-sectional statistical analysis. Recombination models systematically underestimated out-of-frame TCR alpha sharing in monozygotic twins but agreed with sharing between unrelated individuals. Fewer insertions were carried by abundant cord blood beta clonotypes; a weaker similar trend was observed in young adult naive repertoires, while no such trend was observed in memory repertoires. Invariant T cells such as MAIT and iNKT could partly confound zero-insertion analyses, though diverse VJ usage argued against this for most clonotypes. Out-of-frame TCR alpha sequences shared between twins showed an excess of low generation-probability sequences compared with coincidental sharing between unrelated individuals. The excess sharing between twins in beta out-of-frame sequences was weaker because fewer shared sequences reduced the signal-to-noise ratio.

Reading the germline V gene gives CDR1 MRHNA and CDR2 SNTAGT. Trimming removed 5 bases from V and 2 bases from J, leaving 10 bases between the germline ends. The CDR3 goes from the cysteine to the phenylalanine over 14 residues. Only the CDR3 DNA stays, 42 bases, in frame from base 1. Every donor was a healthy Caucasian. Three pairs of female monozygotic twins, all aged about 18 to 29 years, made up the twin cohort. Miltenyi CD45RO+ enrichment and human naive T-cell isolation kits were used to isolate memory (CD45RO+) and naive T cells from PBMC. Receptor amplification or capture employed 5' RACE. Sequencing relied on an Illumina HiSeq 2000. A universal primer binding site was introduced by template switching, and a unique molecular identifier was present in the final cDNA, enabling accurate counting of TCR cDNA molecules. Specific primers in the conserved constant-segment region were used to synthesize first-strand cDNA for TCR alpha and beta chains. To control for contamination, every cDNA library carried two barcodes: a SMART-Mk sample barcode plus Illumina barcodes. TruSeq adapter sequences and Illumina sample barcodes were added in two successive PCR steps. Sequencing of the TCR alpha and beta cDNA libraries was done on the Illumina HiSeq platform using custom primers. Per the original workflow: Raw reads were processed with MiGEC to extract unique molecular identifiers, and MiXCR was used to determine CDR3 positions. Recombination models were inferred per individual with the repgenHMM and IGoR tools using an EM algorithm. Shared clonotypes were analyzed with the tcR package in R, and sharing was normalized by the product of cloneset sizes. To study raw recombination free of thymic and clonal selection effects, out-of-frame nonproductive sequences were analyzed. Using fastp trimming at Q25 and MiXCR clonotype assembly, TCRdb reanalyzed the public sequencing data and kept in-frame beta chains. Each CDR3 protein appears once, grouped with its most common genes and DNA. The authors' filters were not applied to this entry. Present in this sample are under 300,000 distinct CDR3 sequences, about 12% of which were seen just once. The biggest ten clones account for roughly 4.2% of the sample.

Of note for this clonotype: The antigen it recognizes is unknown. Base qualities are not provided; no much larger clone lies one nucleotide away.

These data were also reused for a study on yellow fever vaccine responses in identical twins. As noted in the second study: According to the authors, in identical twins the way T cells responded to vaccination appeared partly convergent and partly personalized. The study precisely tracked vaccine-responding T cell clones in identical twins.

This clonotype originated in a woman between 18 and 30 years old in good health. The rearrangement combines TRBV6-4 with TRBJ2-1, and TRBD2 may be the D gene, going by 6 matching bases. Source material: memory (CD45RO+) T cells sorted from blood. This specimen's cell subset or site label, interpreted: CD45RO+ enriched T cells. The CDR3 region: CASSPAGTYNEQFF. In nucleotides, the sequence is TGTGCCAGCAGTCCCGCGGGAACCTACAATGAGCAGTTCTTC.